The 9 T cell receptor beta chains presented below share a single source sample, sequenced in a study of blood T cell repertoires in COVID-19. Sequencing was performed with immunoSEQ multiplex PCR; in TCRdb, only in-frame clones are kept and a portion is missing. The sample records a few hundred thousand clones, 70% to 90% being singletons. Material: peripheral blood. The source is a young man with COVID-19, enrolled during active disease.

The chain recombines TRBV3-1 (or the pseudogene TRBV3-2) with TRBJ2-5, with TRBD2 matching over 8 bases. The CDR3 extends over 11 amino acids. Germline assignment: CDR1 LGHDT and CDR2 YNNKEL (reference sequence). The V and J ends lost 5 bases and 9 bases, in that order; junction bases with no gene match: 2. The CDR3, as DNA: TGTGCCAGCAGCTCGGGGGGGGCCCAGTACTTC. Residues: CASSSGGAQYF.

The V and J genes are TRBV11-3 and TRBJ1-3; D unresolved. CDR3 length equals 16 residues. The germline V and J ends were trimmed by 0 bases and 0 bases, with 9 bases remaining between them. Germline V gene sequence: CDR1 SGHNT, CDR2 YENEEA. This chain's CDR3 is CASSLEAGFSGNTIYF. The DNA of the CDR3 is TGTGCCAGCAGCTTAGAGGCAGGTTTCTCTGGAAACACCATATATTTT.

This clone was detected a few times. The chain carries TRBV11-2 and TRBJ2-7, with 8 nucleotides matching TRBD1. Germline V gives CDR1 SGHAT, CDR2 FQNNGV. This CDR3 is 14 amino acids long. The ends lost 10 bases at V and 3 bases at J; junction bases unmatched: 11. The CDR3: CATTFGTGYYEQYF. The CDR3 DNA sequence: TGTGCCACTACGTTCGGGACAGGATACTACGAGCAGTACTTC.

The rearrangement uses TRBV12-3 or TRBV12-4 and TRBJ2-2; D possibly corresponds to TRBD1 (5 bases). The CDR3 contains 12 residues. Trimming pared 0 bases from V and 12 bases from J, leaving 8 bases between. The CDR3 region has the DNA TGTGCCAGCAGTTTAGCAGGACATAAGCTGTTTTTT. Amino acids: CASSLAGHKLFF.

This clone was recorded a few times. The J gene is TRBJ2-7, the V gene TRBV27; TRBD1 agrees at 7 bases. This CDR3 has 14 residues. CDR1 and CDR2 from the germline V gene are MNHEY and SMNVEV (reference sequence). J gave up 3 bases and V 4 bases, and 6 bases lay outside the gene matches. The CDR3 DNA reads as TGTGCCAGCAGTTCTCCGGGACAGTACTACGAGCAGTACTTC. Its protein product is CASSSPGQYYEQYF.

This clone has only one observation. This chain connects TRBV5-4 to TRBJ2-3, with 8 positions matching TRBD2. V dropped 4 bases and J dropped 2; count of bases not matched to a gene: 6. CDR1 is SGHNT, CDR2 YYREEE, per germline (reference sequence). This CDR3 has 15 residues. As DNA, the CDR3 is TGTGCCAGCAGCCCGCTAGCGGGCCACACAGATACGCAGTATTTT. It is translated as CASSPLAGHTDTQYF. The full variable domain, completed using reference TRBV5-4 and TRBJ2-3, is ETGVTQSPTHLIKTRGQQVTLRCSSQSGHNTVSWYQQALGQGPQFIFQYYREEENGRGNFPPRFSGLQFPNYSSELNVNALELDDSALYLCASSPLAGHTDTQYFGPGTRLTVL.

The J gene is TRBJ1-6, the V gene TRBV7-2, with a weak D call TRBD1 (6 bases). In germline, CDR1 is SGHTA, CDR2 FQGNSA. V was clipped by 1 base and J by 8 bases, with 12 bases between them. The CDR3 length is 15 residues. DNA for the CDR3: TGTGCCAGCAGCTTAGTTCAGGGGTTGGATTCACCCCTCCACTTT. Residues: CASSLVQGLDSPLHF.

The V and J genes are TRBV6-5 and TRBJ1-1; D unclear. Trimming took 8 bases from V and 0 from J, leaving 10 bases between them. This CDR3 contains 13 residues. The germline V gene has CDR1 MNHEY and CDR2 SVGAGI. The CDR3 reads CASATRLNTEAFF. DNA for the CDR3: TGTGCCAGCGCCACTCGATTGAACACTGAAGCTTTCTTT.

This chain links TRBV5-6 with TRBJ1-6; D not resolved. The germline gives CDR1 SGHDT, CDR2 YYEEEE. The CDR3 is 15 amino acids. V shed 1 base and J shed 4 bases, with 9 bases lying between them. As DNA, the CDR3 is TGTGCCAGCAGCTTGAGGAGGGCTTATAATTCACCCCTCCACTTT. This codes for CASSLRRAYNSPLHF. Full variable domain (rest looked up from reference TRBV5-6 and TRBJ1-6): DAGVTQSPTHLIKTRGQQVTLRCSPKSGHDTVSWYQQALGQGPQFIFQYYEEEERQRGNFPDRFSGHQFPNYSSELNVNALLLGDSALYLCASSLRRAYNSPLHFGNGTRLTVT.